Listed below are T cell receptor beta chains from one sample, sequenced in a study of beta chain features in type 1 diabetes. The method was immunoSEQ multiplex PCR; TCRdb's version includes in-frame clones alone and lacks a portion of them. Of just under 150,000 clones detected, under 11% appear once; the ten largest clones hold roughly 1.4%. Sequenced material: naive CD4+ T cells from blood. The receptors were sampled from a man younger than 35 in good health. The CDR3 runs from the conserved cysteine through the conserved F or W. D genes are given only for firm matches. The size entry is marked missing in some rows and otherwise reads once, few, many or a size class.

j_gene | abundance | d_gene | v_gene | CDR3nt | CDR3aa
TRBJ1-5 | many | . | TRBV30 | TGTGCCTGGAGTGTTGGCACATATCAGAATCAGCCCCAGCATTTT | CAWSVGTYQNQPQHF
TRBJ2-7 | few | TRBD1 | TRBV2 | TGTGCCAGCAGTGCCCCGGGACAGCGCAACGACGAGCAGTACTTC | CASSAPGQRNDEQYF
TRBJ2-2 | few | . | TRBV10-2 | TGCGCCAGCAGCCCATCTTCTGGGCTGACCGGGGAGCTGTTTTTT | CASSPSSGLTGELFF
TRBJ1-1 | . | . | TRBV30 | TGTGCCTGGAGTCGGCAGGGGACTATGAACACTGAAGCTTTCTTT | CAWSRQGTMNTEAFF
TRBJ2-7 | . | . | TRBV15 | TGTGCCACCAGCAGAGAAAGGGGGTTTACCCCTTACGAGCAGTACTTC | CATSRERGFTPYEQYF
TRBJ1-5 | . | TRBD1 | TRBV19 | TGTGCCAGTAGCCGGGACAGGGAACGGCCCCAGCATTTT | CASSRDRERPQHF
TRBJ1-1 | few | . | TRBV2 | TGTGCCAGCAATCCTCTGGGGCCGGTGAACACTGAAGCTTTCTTT | CASNPLGPVNTEAFF
TRBJ2-1 | . | TRBD1 | TRBV5-1 | TGCGCCAGCAGCGTAATACCGGGACAGGAGAACAATGAGCAGTTCTTC | CASSVIPGQENNEQFF
TRBJ2-1 | . | . | TRBV6-1 | TGTGCCAGCAGTCCCCGGGGGTATGAGCAGTTCTTC | CASSPRGYEQFF
TRBJ2-1 | many | . | TRBV7-9 | TGTGCCAGCACCACGGGTGGGAGCTCCTACAATGAGCAGTTCTTC | CASTTGGSSYNEQFF
TRBJ2-2 | . | . | TRBV5-1 | TGCGCCAGCAGCTGGGGACTCGGGGAGAACACCGGGGAGCTGTTTTTT | CASSWGLGENTGELFF
TRBJ2-1 | . | TRBD1 | TRBV29-1 | TGCAGCGTGGTTCCCGGGACAGGGACCCGCTACAATGAGCAGTTCTTC | CSVVPGTGTRYNEQFF
TRBJ1-5 | . | TRBD1 | TRBV18 | TGTGCCAGCTCACCACCAGGGACAGACAATCAGCCCCAGCATTTT | CASSPPGTDNQPQHF
TRBJ2-2 | . | . | TRBV4-3 | TGCGCCAGCAGCCTCCAGAGCAGGCCCGGGGAGCTGTTTTTT | CASSLQSRPGELFF
TRBJ2-7 | few | TRBD1 | TRBV4-3 | TGCGCCAGCAGCCGCAACATAGGAAAGGGGACAGGGCCCTCCTACGAGCAGTACTTC | CASSRNIGKGTGPSYEQYF
TRBJ2-6 | many | . | TRBV4-1 | TGCGCCAGCAGCCAAGGAAGCGACTCTGGGGCCAACGTCCTGACTTTC | CASSQGSDSGANVLTF
TRBJ2-2 | few | TRBD2 | TRBV7-2 | TGTGCCAGCAGCTCGGGACTAGCGGGGTGGGGCGGGGAGCTGTTTTTT | CASSSGLAGWGGELFF
TRBJ2-1 | . | . | TRBV27 | TGTGCCAGTGGACAGACCTACAATGAGCAGTTCTTC | CASGQTYNEQFF
TRBJ2-1 | . | TRBD2 | TRBV7-2 | TGTGCCAGCATGACTCTAGCGGGGGGGAACAATGAGCAGTTCTTC | CASMTLAGGNNEQFF
TRBJ1-2 | . | TRBD1 | TRBV7-2 | TGTGCCAGCAGCTTAGAGCGCGCAGGGGGCGATGGCTACACCTTC | CASSLERAGGDGYTF